This T cell receptor beta chain appears in the sequencing data of a study of CD8 T cells in Susac syndrome. As for the study in general: When blood was collected, patients with Susac syndrome were therapy-naive, were taking corticosteroids, or were receiving intravenous immunoglobulin alone. Whole-study results and caveats: The authors acknowledged that the study's TCR sequencing and HLA analysis involved relatively few individuals.

Sequencing of TCR beta was performed on blood CD8+ T cells and on blood CD4+ T cells. Through negative isolation, CD4+ and CD8+ T cells were obtained, while TEMRA cells were enriched using FACS. Germline-derived CDR1 and CDR2 are SGHAT and FQNNGV. Losses at the gene ends were 3 bases for V and 9 bases for J; bases not matched to a gene: 5. This CDR3 comprises 13 residues. When the RNA was reverse transcribed, random hexamers were used with an input of roughly 0.5 to 1 ug. TCRdb reprocessed the immunoSEQ multiplex PCR reads via MiXCR and lists one record per CDR3 protein. The repertoire holds around 80,000 distinct CDR3 sequences, with approximately 93% as singletons. Details on this clonotype: Its antigen remains unknown.

The TCR was taken from a human donor with Susac syndrome. The chain links TRBV11-2 to TRBJ2-1, with 7 bases lining up with TRBD2. Sequenced input: CD8+ T cells from PBMCs. As DNA, the CDR3 is TGTGCCAGCAGCTTGGGGACTACCGGTGAGCAGTTCTTC. As protein: CASSLGTTGEQFF.